The 12 T cell receptor beta chains below all came from one sample that was sequenced in a study of cytotoxic CD8 clonotypes in ibrutinib-treated CLL. The table came from immunoSEQ multiplex PCR; TCRdb's copy has only in-frame clones and leaves some out. The profile shows around 19,000 clones, under 75% of them singletons. The specimen comprised PBMCs, sampled after 12 months of ibrutinib treatment. The receptors originated from a human donor with chronic lymphocytic leukemia.

This rearrangement joins TRBV28 to TRBJ1-1; tentatively, D is TRBD1 (6 bases). V gave up 6 bases and J gave up 1 base, with 12 bases separating them. CDR3 length equals 14 residues. Per germline, CDR1 MDHEN and CDR2 SYDVKM. Here the CDR3 DNA reads TGTGCCAGCAGGGAGGGACACCCGAACACTGAAGCTTTCTTT. Amino acid sequence: CASREGHPNTEAFF.

In DNA, the CDR3 is TGTGCCAGCAGCTCCATTTCTAGCGGGAATGAGCAGTTCTTC. Protein: CASSSISSGNEQFF. This chain connects TRBV6-5 to TRBJ2-1, with 8 bases aligning to TRBD2. Germline CDR1 MNHEY, CDR2 SVGAGI. J gave up 7 bases and V 6 bases, and 8 bases lay outside the gene matches. The CDR3 loop spans 14 amino acids.

This clone was counted only a few times. This chain links TRBV28 with TRBJ2-1; the D gene could be TRBD1 or TRBD2 (5 bases each). Germline V gene data show CDR1 as MDHEN and CDR2 as SYDVKM. The CDR3 is 16 residues long. V was trimmed by 5 bases and J by 4 bases, leaving 18 bases between them. Written as DNA, the CDR3 is TGTGCCAGCAGTACCGGACGAGCGGACAAATACAATGAGCAGTTCTTC. Protein sequence: CASSTGRADKYNEQFF.

This sequence joins TRBV5-1 and TRBJ2-1, with 8 bases identical to TRBD2. This CDR3 contains 16 residues. The V segment lost 0 bases and the J segment 4 bases; nucleotides outside the gene matches: 6. Germline V CDR1 and CDR2: SGHRS, YFSETQ. The CDR3 reads CASSLEVAGPYNEQFF. CDR3 nucleotide sequence: TGCGCCAGCAGCTTGGAGGTAGCGGGACCATACAATGAGCAGTTCTTC.

The chain couples TRBV6-5 to TRBJ1-6; the D gene is possibly TRBD1 (5 bases). V lost 6 bases and J lost 7, with 13 bases in between. Germline V gives CDR1 MNHEY, CDR2 SVGAGI. The length of the CDR3 is 14 residues. The DNA of the CDR3 is TGTGCCAGCAGCAGGGACCTCCGGAATTCACCCCTCCACTTT. Amino acids: CASSRDLRNSPLHF.

The chain couples TRBV6-5 to TRBJ2-7, with a tentative D call TRBD1 (5 bases). The V end lost 0 bases, the J end lost 0 bases, and 12 bases lay between the germline ends. The V gene's germline CDR1 is MNHEY and CDR2 SVGAGI. The CDR3 is made up of 16 amino acids. The CDR3 DNA reads as TGTGCCAGCAGTTACTCGCCCGTAAGGGGCTCCTACGAGCAGTACTTC. This translates into CASSYSPVRGSYEQYF.

The table lists this clone with a few counts. The chain links TRBV5-1 to TRBJ2-3; a weak D match, TRBD1 (6 bases). The CDR3 is made up of 14 amino acids. V lost 4 bases and J 2 bases, leaving 11 bases between the germline ends. Germline V gives CDR1 SGHRS, CDR2 YFSETQ. In DNA, the CDR3 is TGCGCCAGCAGCCGACAGGAGATCACAGATACGCAGTATTTT. Encoded protein: CASSRQEITDTQYF.

The chain recombines TRBV30 with TRBJ2-3; 14 bases align to TRBD2. Germline lookup yields CDR1 GTSNPN and CDR2 SVGIG (reference sequence). The CDR3 runs 16 residues. The J segment lost 4 bases and the V segment lost 2 bases, leaving 5 bases of the junction unmatched. Here the CDR3 DNA reads TGTGCCTGGAGTCGGGGACTAGCGGGAGTCGCAGATACGCAGTATTTT. Translation gives CAWSRGLAGVADTQYF.

The rearrangement links TRBV9 to TRBJ1-1, with 7 nucleotides matching TRBD1. Unmatched junction bases numbered 11, after V lost 4 bases and J lost 2 bases. The CDR3 runs to 16 residues. Germline V gene lookup returns CDR1 SGDLS and CDR2 YYNGEE. CDR3 sequence (DNA): TGTGCCAGCAGCCCACGCGAAGGGGGCACTAACACTGAAGCTTTCTTT. Protein: CASSPREGGTNTEAFF. The variable domain in full, with the rest retrieved from reference TRBV9 and TRBJ1-1, is DSGVTQTPKHLITATGQRVTLRCSPRSGDLSVYWYQQSLDQGLQFLIQYYNGEERAKGNILERFSAQQFPDLHSELNLSSLELGDSALYFCASSPREGGTNTEAFFGQGTRLTVV.

The V gene is TRBV28, the J gene TRBJ2-7; possible D gene TRBD1, 6 bases. The CDR3 spans 12 residues. Germline loops: CDR1 MDHEN, CDR2 SYDVKM. Trimming took off 5 bases at V and 5 bases at J, with 10 bases between the two ends. Written as DNA, the CDR3 is TGTGCCAGCAGTACAGGGTTCCACGAGCAGTACTTC. As protein: CASSTGFHEQYF.

The chain combines TRBV2 with TRBJ1-2; 7 nucleotides line up with TRBD1. V gave up 6 bases and J gave up 2 bases; unmatched junction bases: 3. Germline CDR1 reads SNHLY; CDR2 reads FYNNEI. The length of the CDR3 is 13 residues. CDR3 loop: CASSRDSNYGYTF. CDR3 coding DNA: TGTGCCAGCAGCAGGGACAGCAACTATGGCTACACCTTC. Looking up the rest from reference TRBV2 and TRBJ1-2 gives the full variable domain: EPEVTQTPSHQVTQMGQEVILRCVPISNHLYFYWYRQILGQKVEFLVSFYNNEISEKSEIFDDQFSVERPDGSNFTLKIRSTKLEDSAMYFCASSRDSNYGYTFGSGTRLTVV.

The V gene is TRBV19, the J gene TRBJ2-1, with D hard to call. Germline V CDR1 and CDR2: LNHDA, SQIVND (reference sequence). This CDR3 is 15 amino acids long. Trimming cost V 3 bases and J 4 bases, with 13 bases left between them. The CDR3 bases are TGTGCCAGTAGTATGGCGAAGCAATGGTACAATGAGCAGTTCTTC. Its protein is CASSMAKQWYNEQFF.